Below are 19 T cell receptor beta chains sequenced from a single sample in a study of blood T cell repertoires in COVID-19. Profiling relied on immunoSEQ multiplex PCR, and the TCRdb table lists in-frame clones only, not all of them. This sample has roughly 100,000 clones; over 75% occur once, and the top ten carry roughly 4.5%. Source material: peripheral blood. The receptors derive from a man over 45 with acute or convalescent COVID-19.

CDR3 DNA sequence: TGTGCCAGCAGCTTGTCGGGGAATCGGGGGGCAGGTCAGCCCCAGCATTTT. This codes for CASSLSGNRGAGQPQHF. The chain is built from TRBV5-6 and TRBJ1-5; D may be TRBD1 (6 bases). V lost 1 base to trimming and J lost 6 bases, with 20 bases between them. The germline V gene has CDR1 SGHDT and CDR2 YYEEEE. There are 17 residues in the CDR3.

The chain employs TRBV4-1 and TRBJ1-3; D is ambiguous. The germline V gene has CDR1 MGHRA and CDR2 YSYEKL. V was trimmed by 0 bases and J by 0 bases, leaving 9 bases between them. The CDR3 has 16 amino acids. CDR3 amino acids: CASSQDGSVSGNTIYF. The CDR3 DNA sequence: TGCGCCAGCAGCCAAGATGGCTCCGTCTCTGGAAACACCATATATTTT.

This chain joins TRBV7-9 and TRBJ2-3, with TRBD1 matching over 10 bases. Unmatched junction bases numbered 18, after V lost 5 bases and J lost 13 bases. Germline CDR1 reads SEHNR; CDR2 reads FQNEAQ (reference sequence). The CDR3 covers 16 residues. The CDR3 region is CASSASGDRGSKVEYF. Written as DNA, the CDR3 is TGTGCCAGCAGCGCTAGTGGGGACAGGGGTAGTAAAGTGGAGTATTTT.

This chain's CDR3 is CASSAPYRVTGELFF. The CDR3 region has the DNA TGTGCCAGTAGTGCCCCGTACAGGGTTACCGGGGAGCTGTTTTTT. The rearrangement joins TRBV19 to TRBJ2-2; D may be TRBD1 (6 bases). Between the trimmed V and J ends, which lost 5 bases and 5 bases, there was a span of 15 bases. The length of the CDR3 is 15 residues. Germline V gene data show CDR1 as LNHDA and CDR2 as SQIVND (reference sequence). The variable domain in full, with the rest retrieved from reference TRBV19 and TRBJ2-2, is DGGITQSPKYLFRKEGQNVTLSCEQNLNHDAMYWYRQDPGQGLRLIYYSQIVNDFQKGDIAEGYSVSREKKESFPLTVTSAQKNPTAFYLCASSAPYRVTGELFFGEGSRLTVL.

This chain connects TRBV7-9 to TRBJ2-1, with 14 bases aligning to TRBD2. Germline V gene lookup returns CDR1 SEHNR and CDR2 FQNEAQ (reference sequence). This CDR3 contains 13 residues. V lost 10 bases and J lost 7; bases outside the gene matches: 3. The CDR3 sequence: CAKGLAGVNEQFF. In nucleotides, the CDR3 is TGTGCCAAGGGACTAGCGGGAGTTAATGAGCAGTTCTTC.

This clone was found once. The chain has TRBV12-3 or TRBV12-4 and TRBJ2-3; D perhaps matches TRBD2 (7 bases). The length of the CDR3 is 13 residues. V was pared by 7 bases and J by 4 bases, with 12 bases between. The CDR3 DNA is TGTGCCAGCACAGGGGAGGGACCAGATACGCAGTATTTT. Amino acid sequence: CASTGEGPDTQYF.

The chain joins TRBV18 to TRBJ2-5, with D possibly matching TRBD2 (5 bases). Germline CDR1 KGHSH, CDR2 LQKENI. CDR3 length: 12 residues. V lost 1 base and J 5 bases, leaving 5 bases between the germline ends. The CDR3 loop reads CASSPRRETQYF. The CDR3 DNA reads TGTGCCAGCTCACCACGGAGGGAGACCCAGTACTTC. Looking up the rest from reference TRBV18 and TRBJ2-5 gives the full variable domain: NAGVMQNPRHLVRRRGQEARLRCSPMKGHSHVYWYRQLPEEGLKFMVYLQKENIIDESGMPKERFSAEFPKEGPSILRIQQVVRGDSAAYFCASSPRRETQYFGPGTRLLVL.

This chain links TRBV11-1 with TRBJ2-5; no clear D gene. CDR3 size: 13 residues. Trimming took off 5 bases at V and 2 bases at J, with 9 bases between the two ends. CDR1 and CDR2 from the germline V gene are SGHAT and FQDESV (reference sequence). The CDR3 spells CASSPFGQETQYF. DNA for the CDR3: TGTGCCAGCAGCCCCTTCGGGCAAGAGACCCAGTACTTC.

The chain carries TRBV25-1 and TRBJ2-3; D remains unclear. Trimming removed 2 bases at V and 6 bases at J, with 12 bases between. The CDR3 spans 14 residues. Germline V gives CDR1 MGHDK, CDR2 SYGVNS. CDR3 sequence reads: CASSEMAVLDTQYF. The CDR3 coding sequence is TGTGCCAGCAGTGAAATGGCCGTCCTGGATACGCAGTATTTT.

This chain connects TRBV9 to TRBJ1-1, with 7 bases lining up with TRBD1. CDR1 and CDR2 from the germline V gene are SGDLS and YYNGEE. CDR3 length: 13 amino acids. V was pared by 4 bases and J by 5 bases, with 5 bases of the junction left unmatched. As DNA, the CDR3 is TGTGCCAGCAGCACCCAGGGGGATACTGAAGCTTTCTTT. Encoded protein: CASSTQGDTEAFF.

Comment on this clone: Other DNA sequences in this sample translate to the same CDR3. The V call is TRBV12-3 or TRBV12-4, the J call TRBJ1-1, with D possibly being TRBD1 (6 bases). The CDR3 is 13 amino acids. The V end lost 6 bases, the J end lost 2 bases, and 10 bases lay between the germline ends. CDR3 DNA sequence: TGTGCCAGCAGCCTGACAGGTAACACTGAAGCTTTCTTT. Translated, it gives CASSLTGNTEAFF.

This sequence joins TRBV3-1 (or the pseudogene TRBV3-2) and TRBJ2-3, with TRBD2 identical over 7 bases. Per the germline V gene, CDR1 is LGHDT and CDR2 is YNNKEL (reference sequence). This CDR3 region has 16 residues. Trimming removed 4 bases from V and 0 bases from J; junction bases left unmatched: 7. CDR3 sequence reads: CASSLRGVPSTDTQYF. Here the CDR3 DNA reads TGTGCCAGCAGCCTACGGGGGGTTCCCAGCACAGATACGCAGTATTTT.

The chain recombines TRBV5-1 with TRBJ1-5, with TRBD1 matching over 12 bases. J gave up 8 bases and V 2 bases, and 5 bases lay outside the gene matches. This CDR3 contains 15 residues. CDR1 is SGHRS and CDR2 is YFSETQ in the germline V gene. The CDR3 spells CASSFGTGGIEPQHF. CDR3 DNA sequence: TGCGCCAGCAGCTTTGGGACAGGGGGCATTGAGCCCCAGCATTTT. The full variable domain, rest sourced from reference TRBV5-1 and TRBJ1-5, is KAGVTQTPRYLIKTRGQQVTLSCSPISGHRSVSWYQQTPGQGLQFLFEYFSETQRNKGNFPGRFSGRQFSNSRSEMNVSTLELGDSALYLCASSFGTGGIEPQHFGDGTRLSIL.

The chain is built from TRBV10-3 and TRBJ2-5; 8 bases agree with TRBD1. Trimming cost V 7 bases and J 2 bases; bases outside gene matches: 9. Germline CDR1 and CDR2: ENHRY and SYGVKD. This CDR3 has 15 residues. The CDR3 DNA sequence: TGTGCCATCACCAAGACAGGGGCTGAACAAGAGACCCAGTACTTC. It codes for CAITKTGAEQETQYF.

The chain has TRBV14 and TRBJ2-7, with 8 bases lining up with TRBD1. The germline V gene encodes CDR1 SGHDN and CDR2 FVKESK. After removal of 4 bases from V and 4 bases from J, the junction contained 6 bases not matched to a gene. This CDR3 contains 14 residues. The CDR3: CASSRKTGAYEQYF. The CDR3 DNA reads TGTGCCAGCAGCCGAAAGACAGGGGCTTACGAGCAGTACTTC.

The chain couples TRBV7-8 to TRBJ1-2, with 8 bases identical to TRBD1. The CDR3 is 16 amino acids. Germline V gives CDR1 SGHVS, CDR2 FQNEAQ. The J segment lost 7 bases and the V segment lost 1 base, leaving 11 bases of the junction unmatched. The CDR3 DNA reads as TGTGCCAGCAGCTTAGAAACAGTGCCAGGGGGCAGTGGCTACACCTTC. Its translation is CASSLETVPGGSGYTF.

The CDR3 bases are TGTGCCAGCAGTCGAGACAGGATGGGCACTGAAGCTTTCTTT. Amino acid sequence: CASSRDRMGTEAFF. The chain joins TRBV6-5 to TRBJ1-1; TRBD1 is a possible D gene (6 bases). V was trimmed by 5 bases and J by 4 bases, leaving 14 bases between them. Per germline, CDR1 MNHEY and CDR2 SVGAGI. This CDR3 spans 14 amino acids.

V and J are TRBV5-1 and TRBJ2-5; a possible D gene is TRBD1 (6 bases). CDR3 length equals 14 residues. The germline V gene encodes CDR1 SGHRS and CDR2 YFSETQ. V was pared by 6 bases and J by 4 bases, with 16 bases between. CDR3 sequence (DNA): TGCGCCAGCAACGAAGGACAGCGTGGAGAGACCCAGTACTTC. This encodes CASNEGQRGETQYF.

The chain couples TRBV19 to TRBJ2-5; D may be TRBD1 (7 bases). CDR1 is LNHDA, CDR2 SQIVND, per germline (reference sequence). CDR3 length equals 19 residues. Trimming took 3 bases from V and 1 from J, leaving 24 bases between them. CDR3 sequence: CASSIQGGQGGGGQETQYF. CDR3 nucleotides: TGTGCCAGTAGTATTCAAGGGGGCCAGGGAGGTGGTGGCCAAGAGACCCAGTACTTC.